These 6 T cell receptor beta chains were all obtained from the same sample, sequenced in a study of shared clonotypes between healthy human individuals. In the naive CD8 group, cells lacked CD45RO and were positively selected for CCR7, so terminally differentiated effector memory CD45RA+ cells were left out. Method: immunoSEQ multiplex PCR; TCRdb's copy keeps in-frame clones and lacks some. In the table there are around 2.1 million clones, 85% to 95% of which are singletons. Sequenced: naive CD8+ T cells from PBMCs. These receptor sequences come from a man aged 18 to 29 in good health. Some clones in this sample may be carry-over from other donors' samples.

The chain is built from TRBV5-4 and TRBJ2-5, with 7 positions matching TRBD1. The junction had 7 bases not matched to a gene; V was cut back by 4 bases and J by 4 bases. Per germline, CDR1 SGHNT and CDR2 YYREEE (reference sequence). This CDR3 is 14 amino acids long. In DNA, the CDR3 is TGTGCCAGCAGCCCAGACAGGGTTGGAGAGACCCAGTACTTC. It is translated as CASSPDRVGETQYF.

The table lists this clone with a few counts. The chain has TRBV4-3 and TRBJ1-1; 10 positions match TRBD1. V was clipped by 2 bases and J by 4 bases; unmatched bases: 4. The CDR3 loop spans 15 amino acids. Looked up from germline, CDR1 is LGHNA and CDR2 is YSLEER. CDR3 sequence reads: CASSQRTGGGTEAFF. Written as DNA, the CDR3 is TGCGCCAGCAGCCAAAGGACAGGGGGAGGCACTGAAGCTTTCTTT.

The genes are TRBV7-9 and TRBJ2-7; possible D gene TRBD2, 5 bases. The germline V gene has CDR1 SEHNR and CDR2 FQNEAQ (reference sequence). V shed 2 bases and J shed 2 bases, with 13 bases lying between them. The CDR3 is made up of 15 amino acids. The CDR3 DNA reads as TGTGCCAGCAGCTTAACCACTTCCGGGGCCTACGAGCAGTACTTC. It codes for CASSLTTSGAYEQYF. The complete variable domain, with remaining parts taken from reference TRBV7-9 and TRBJ2-7, reads DTGVSQNPRHKITKRGQNVTFRCDPISEHNRLYWYRQTLGQGPEFLTYFQNEAQLEKSRLLSDRFSAERPKGSFSTLEIQRTEQGDSAMYLCASSLTTSGAYEQYFGPGTRLTVT.

CDR3: CASSPSGIIMWETQYF. CDR3 sequence (DNA): TGTGCCAGCAGCCCTAGCGGGATTATTATGTGGGAGACCCAGTACTTC. The V and J genes are TRBV28 and TRBJ2-5; 9 bases agree with TRBD2. The CDR3 consists of 16 residues. The junction had 13 bases not matched to a gene; V was cut back by 6 bases and J by 5 bases. Germline V gene lookup returns CDR1 MDHEN and CDR2 SYDVKM.

In the case of this clone: One end of the junction does not line up with germline, which may come from a read error. The genes are TRBV19 and TRBJ2-7; D is uncertain. From germline, CDR1 is LNHDA and CDR2 SQIVND (reference sequence). CDR3 length: 13 amino acids. The CDR3 coding sequence is TGTGCCAGTAGTATAGGGAAATCCTCCGAGCAGTACTTC. This gives the protein CASSIGKSSEQYF.

In regard to this clone: The junction and the germline gene differ at one end; a read error may be behind it. The V gene is TRBV5-8, the J gene TRBJ2-1; no reliable D call. The CDR3 is 11 residues long. The V gene's germline CDR1 is SGHTS and CDR2 YDEGEE. The CDR3 coding sequence is TGTGCCAGCAGCTTAGGACCATCTGGGGTCTTC. Translating it yields CASSLGPSGVF.